This record covers a single T cell receptor (beta chain). The antigen remains undetermined. Sequenced by immunoSEQ multiplex PCR; TCRdb stores in-frame clones only, minus some. The table has approximately 210,000 clones, around three quarters seen once; the top ten hold around 15%. The CDR3 loop spans 16 amino acids. V dropped 3 bases and J dropped 2; count of bases not matched to a gene: 6. Germline V gene lookup returns CDR1 MNHNY and CDR2 SVGAGI (reference sequence). This entry belongs to a study of cytotoxic CD8 clonotypes in ibrutinib-treated CLL. Study-level information: Patients attained about 25 partial and 2 complete responses; at median 68 months, roughly 15 remained remitted while roughly 12 progressed.

Regarding the study as a whole: Under therapy, public clonotypes either contracted or stayed stable, and they were uncommon. Having risen at ibrutinib response, clonality had fallen back toward baseline by progression.

This clonotype originated in a human donor with chronic lymphocytic leukemia. This rearrangement joins TRBV6-6 to TRBJ1-2, with TRBD1 identical over 10 bases. The material was PBMCs, obtained after 24 months of ibrutinib treatment. The CDR3 DNA reads as TGTGCCAGCAGTTATCCCAAGACAGGGGGCAACTATGGCTACACCTTC. This sequence encodes CASSYPKTGGNYGYTF.